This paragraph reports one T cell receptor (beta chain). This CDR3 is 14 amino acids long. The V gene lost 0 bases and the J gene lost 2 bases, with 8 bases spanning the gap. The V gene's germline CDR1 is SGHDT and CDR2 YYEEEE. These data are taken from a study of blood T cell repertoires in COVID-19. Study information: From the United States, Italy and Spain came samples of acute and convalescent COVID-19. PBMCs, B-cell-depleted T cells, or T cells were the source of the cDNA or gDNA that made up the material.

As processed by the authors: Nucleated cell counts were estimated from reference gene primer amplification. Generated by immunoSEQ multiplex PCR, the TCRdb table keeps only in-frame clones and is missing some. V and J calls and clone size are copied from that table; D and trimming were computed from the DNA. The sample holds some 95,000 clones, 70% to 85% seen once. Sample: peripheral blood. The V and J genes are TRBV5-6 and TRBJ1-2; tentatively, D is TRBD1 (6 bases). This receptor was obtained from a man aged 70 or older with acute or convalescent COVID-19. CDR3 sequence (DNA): TGTGCCAGCAGCTTGGAACAGGGAAACTATGGCTACACCTTC. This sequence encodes CASSLEQGNYGYTF.